The rows below give T cell receptor beta chains drawn from one sample of a study of T cell changes during pregnancy in multiple sclerosis. Measured with immunoSEQ multiplex PCR; TCRdb has only the in-frame clones, and not every one. This table has approximately 92,000 clones, more than 85% appearing once. Specimen: peripheral blood, collected in the first trimester of pregnancy. The receptors were sampled from a female donor with multiple sclerosis, enrolled in a pregnancy study. CDR3s include the opening cysteine and the closing phenylalanine or tryptophan. Fields, in order: J gene, CDR3 length, V gene, clone size, D gene, CDR3 DNA, CDR3 protein. The D gene is left open where the match is weak. Clone size is stated in some rows and not others, as once, few, many or a class when expanded.

TRBJ2-7	11	TRBV20-1	.	.	TGCAGTGCGTTACTAGTGAACGAGCAGTACTTC	CSALLVNEQYF
TRBJ2-1	15	TRBV2	.	TRBD2	TGTGCCAGCACGCGATTAGCGGGGTCCTACAATGAGCAGTTCTTC	CASTRLAGSYNEQFF
TRBJ2-3	13	TRBV19	.	.	TGTGCCAGTAGTGTCCTTATCACAGATACGCAGTATTTT	CASSVLITDTQYF
TRBJ2-7	15	TRBV12-1	.	.	TGTGCCAGCAGCGCGACCGGGACAATAGCCTACGAGCAGTACTTC	CASSATGTIAYEQYF
TRBJ2-7	15	TRBV4-1	.	.	TGCGCCAGCAGCCTTCTGCGGGACAGCTCCTACGAGCAGTACTTC	CASSLLRDSSYEQYF
TRBJ1-2	13	TRBV19	.	TRBD1	TGTGCCAGTGTGAGGGGGCTTAACTATGGCTACACCTTC	CASVRGLNYGYTF
TRBJ1-5	17	TRBV2	.	TRBD1	TGTGCCAGCACTTCATTCCTTGGGACAGGAAGCAATCAGCCCCAGCATTTT	CASTSFLGTGSNQPQHF
TRBJ1-2	11	TRBV2	.	.	TGTGCGTTGCCCCGGAACTATGGCTACACCTTC	CALPRNYGYTF
TRBJ2-6	18	TRBV4-1	.	TRBD1	TGCGCCAGCAGCCACCGACAGGGGGCTGGTTCTGGGGCCAACGTCCTGACTTTC	CASSHRQGAGSGANVLTF
TRBJ1-2	18	TRBV23-1	.	TRBD1	TGCGCCAGCAGTCAATCTGGGACAGGGGCTCTAAGGGACTATGGCTACACCTTC	CASSQSGTGALRDYGYTF
TRBJ1-2	13	TRBV7-8	.	.	TGTGCCAGCAGCTTTGACAGAAGCTATGGCTACACCTTC	CASSFDRSYGYTF
TRBJ1-3	15	TRBV6-1	.	.	TGTGCCAGCAGTGTTGGGGGCCGCTCTGGAAACACCATATATTTT	CASSVGGRSGNTIYF
TRBJ1-2	15	TRBV7-2	.	.	TGTGCCAGCAGTGTACAGGCCCACGGGAACTATGGCTACACCTTC	CASSVQAHGNYGYTF
TRBJ1-1	14	TRBV7-9	.	.	TGTGCCAGCAGCTTTAGGGAGGGCAACACTGAAGCTTTCTTT	CASSFREGNTEAFF
TRBJ2-7	16	TRBV7-2	once	TRBD2	TGTGCCAGCAGCTTAGTGGTAGCGGGACCCCTCTACGAGCAGTACTTC	CASSLVVAGPLYEQYF
TRBJ1-2	14	TRBV15	.	.	TGTGCCACCAGCCATGGACAGCGCAACTATGGCTACACCTTC	CATSHGQRNYGYTF
TRBJ2-3	18	TRBV5-1	.	TRBD2	TGCGCCAGCAGCTTGGCAACAAGGACTAGCGGGAGGCCAGATACGCAGTATTTT	CASSLATRTSGRPDTQYF
TRBJ2-7	15	TRBV29-1	.	.	TGCAGCGTTGAAGATCGAAGGGGCCAAACCTACGAGCAGTACTTC	CSVEDRRGQTYEQYF
TRBJ2-1	19	TRBV19	.	TRBD1	TGTGCCAGTAGTATTCCCGGGACAGAGTGGTTAAGTTCCTACAATGAGCAGTTCTTC	CASSIPGTEWLSSYNEQFF
TRBJ1-1	15	TRBV27	.	TRBD1	TGTGCCAGCAGTACAACAGGGGCCGGACGCACTGAAGCTTTCTTT	CASSTTGAGRTEAFF
TRBJ2-2	14	TRBV29-1	few	TRBD1	TGCAGCGTGGACAGGGATGGGAACACCGGGGAGCTGTTTTTT	CSVDRDGNTGELFF
TRBJ2-1	16	TRBV9	.	TRBD1	TGTGCCAGCAGCGTCGGGACAGGGGGCGTTCTCAATGAGCAGTTCTTC	CASSVGTGGVLNEQFF
TRBJ2-7	15	TRBV5-4	.	.	TGTGCCAGCAGCTCACTCGACCGGAGGGAAGACGAGCAGTACTTC	CASSSLDRREDEQYF
TRBJ1-5	14	TRBV28	once	.	TGTGCCAGCAGTTCCCTACAGGGCGGGCAGCCCCAGCATTTT	CASSSLQGGQPQHF
TRBJ1-5	13	TRBV4-1	.	.	TGCGCCAGCAGTCACATTGACAATCAGCCCCAGCATTTT	CASSHIDNQPQHF
TRBJ1-2	15	TRBV5-5	.	.	TGTGCCAGCAGCTGGTCGTTGGGGCCCTTCTATGGCTACACCTTC	CASSWSLGPFYGYTF
TRBJ2-3	18	TRBV4-2	.	TRBD2	TGTGCCAGCAGCCAAGGTTCTAGCGGGAGTGTAGGCACAGATACGCAGTATTTT	CASSQGSSGSVGTDTQYF
TRBJ2-2	16	TRBV5-1	.	.	TGCGCCAGCAGCAGGACCTCTAGCGTTAGTACCGGGGAGCTGTTTTTT	CASSRTSSVSTGELFF
TRBJ2-3	15	TRBV5-4	.	TRBD1	TGTGCCAGCAGCTTAGGGGACAGGGTTACAGATACGCAGTATTTT	CASSLGDRVTDTQYF
TRBJ2-7	15	TRBV4-1	once	TRBD2	TGCGCCAGCAGCCACCCACCGGGGGGGAGGTACGAGCAGTACTTC	CASSHPPGGRYEQYF
TRBJ2-6	17	TRBV5-1	.	.	TGCGCCAGCAGCATGGGACACTCGAGCTCTGGGGCCAACGTCCTGACTTTC	CASSMGHSSSGANVLTF
TRBJ1-4	19	TRBV28	few	.	TGTGCCAGCAGACCTTTTATCACAGGGTGGGTTACATCAAATGAAAAACTGTTTTTT	CASRPFITGWVTSNEKLFF
TRBJ2-3	12	TRBV5-1	once	.	TGCGCCAGCGGGGAGACCACAGATACGCAGTATTTT	CASGETTDTQYF
TRBJ1-3	14	TRBV11-2	.	.	TGTGCCAGCAGCTCGAACAGGGATCGAAACACCATATATTTT	CASSSNRDRNTIYF
TRBJ2-5	14	TRBV5-1	.	TRBD2	TGCGCCAGCAGCGCGACTAGCGGATGGGAGACCCAGTACTTC	CASSATSGWETQYF
TRBJ2-7	17	TRBV9	.	TRBD2	TGTGCCAGCAGCGGTGGCCCCACGAGCGGGAGAACCTACGAGCAGTACTTC	CASSGGPTSGRTYEQYF
TRBJ2-5	15	TRBV9	.	TRBD2	TGTGCCAGCAGCCCCGGGACTAGCCTGCAAGAGACCCAGTACTTC	CASSPGTSLQETQYF
TRBJ1-1	13	TRBV18	.	.	TGTGCCAGCTCACCACCGTACAGAGATGAAGCTTTCTTT	CASSPPYRDEAFF
TRBJ2-7	11	TRBV20-1	.	.	TGCAGTGCTCGGGACTCCTACGAGCAGTACTTC	CSARDSYEQYF
TRBJ2-7	13	TRBV5-5	many	.	TGTGCCAGCAGCCACAGGTTCGCCTACGAGCAGTACTTC	CASSHRFAYEQYF
TRBJ2-1	15	TRBV7-9	.	TRBD2	TGTGCCAGCAGCTTATTCACTAGCGGGACCAATGAGCAGTTCTTC	CASSLFTSGTNEQFF
TRBJ1-1	14	TRBV10-3	few	.	TGTGCCATCAGCACAGGGACCTCGAACACTGAAGCTTTCTTT	CAISTGTSNTEAFF
TRBJ2-7	13	TRBV27	.	TRBD1	TGTGCCAGCAGCTCCGGGACAGTATACGAGCAGTACTTC	CASSSGTVYEQYF
TRBJ1-2	11	TRBV5-1	.	.	TGCGCCAGCAGCTTGGACCGGGGCTACACCTTC	CASSLDRGYTF
TRBJ2-7	14	TRBV7-6	.	TRBD1	TGTGCCAGCAGCCTGACAGGGAGCTCCTACGAGCAGTACTTC	CASSLTGSSYEQYF
TRBJ2-3	13	TRBV7-9	once	.	TGTGCCAGCACCTCGGGGGGCACAGATACGCAGTATTTT	CASTSGGTDTQYF
TRBJ2-7	15	TRBV9	once	TRBD2	TGTGCCAGCAGCGTTACTAGCGGGAGGTACCACGAGCAGTACTTC	CASSVTSGRYHEQYF
TRBJ2-7	18	TRBV21-1	.	.	TGTGCCAGCAGGTCGACTAGCGGGAGGCAATCAGACTCCTACGAGCAGTACTTC	CASRSTSGRQSDSYEQYF
TRBJ2-3	14	TRBV28	.	.	TGTGCCAGCAGTTTGGGAGGGGGTGGAGATACGCAGTATTTT	CASSLGGGGDTQYF
TRBJ2-3	18	TRBV4-2	.	TRBD2	TGTGCCAGCAGCCAAGAGACTAGCGGGAGACGTAGCACAGATACGCAGTATTTT	CASSQETSGRRSTDTQYF
TRBJ2-7	14	TRBV4-1	.	.	TGCGCCAGCAGCCAAGATATAGGGGCCTACGAGCAGTACTTC	CASSQDIGAYEQYF
TRBJ1-2	13	TRBV19	.	.	TGTGCCAGTAGTATTCGACAGACCTATGGCTACACCTTC	CASSIRQTYGYTF
TRBJ1-1	15	TRBV10-1	.	.	TGCGCCAGCAGTGCCCAACAAGGGGTCAACACTGAGGCTTTCTTT	CASSAQQGVNTEAFF
TRBJ2-5	14	TRBV7-9	.	.	TGTGCCAGCAGCTTGCAAAGCCCCCAAGAGACCCAGTACTTC	CASSLQSPQETQYF
TRBJ1-2	13	TRBV19	.	TRBD1	TGTGCCAGTAGTATACAGGGGGCGTCCGGCTACACCTTC	CASSIQGASGYTF